The T cell receptor (beta chain) described here comes from a study of CD8+ T cells in alopecia areata (dated 2018 in TCRdb). Notes on the research overall: In both human patients and the C3H/HeJ mouse model, the study applied high-throughput TCRbeta sequencing to look at T cell clonal expansion in alopecia areata. Scalp tissue and sorted CD4+ and CD8+ peripheral blood T cells from patchy and totalis/universalis alopecia areata patients and from healthy controls were covered by human TCRbeta sequencing. Clonality in the scalp was compared among normal scalp (n=4), patchy alopecia areata scalp (n=8), and alopecia totalis/universalis scalp (n=8). The RNA source kit depended on sample type: the PAXgene miRNA kit for fixed scalp, the miRNeasy kit for PBMCs, and the RNeasy kit for mouse skin. TCRbeta CDR3 regions were amplified by immunoSEQ multiplex PCR using 35 Vbeta forward and 13 Jbeta reverse primers. On the study overall, not on this receptor specifically: Shared TCR sequences between patients were less evident than in mice, which may be partly attributable to HLA diversity in the patient population. Scalp TCR repertoire analysis is complicated because resident alphabeta T cells in normal human skin are also sequenced, whereas mouse skin is dominated by gammadelta T cells. Lesional scalp, especially in alopecia totalis/universalis, showed higher clonality and more expanded CD8+ clones than normal scalp, suggesting antigenic drive.

Reading from cysteine to phenylalanine, the CDR3 counts 16 amino acids. The kept DNA is CDR3 alone, 48 bases in frame from the first base. V and J lose 0 bases and 6 bases, and a span of 17 bases separates them. According to the germline V gene, CDR1 reads SQVTM and CDR2 reads ANQGSEA. Lesional scalp punch biopsies and peripheral blood were obtained from alopecia areata patients. PBMCs were isolated by density centrifugation and stained for CD3, CD4 and CD8, after which CD4+ and CD8+ T cells were sorted on a FACSAria. As part of a multicenter biomarker study, untreated alopecia areata patients were recruited. In several patients from the biomarker study, blood CD8+ T cells were sorted further into NKG2D-low and NKG2D-high fractions. To note about this clone: What this receptor recognizes is not known. Qualities for individual bases were not recorded, and no much larger clone is one base off.

The receptor library was made with the immunoSEQ multiplex PCR assay. To provide template for TCR sequencing, every sample had RNA extracted and reverse transcribed into cDNA. SuperScript III was used to make first-strand cDNA, primed with a 2:1 mix of oligo-dT and random hexamers. A synthetic immune receptor repertoire was used to gauge amplification bias, and whatever bias remained was removed computationally. On the authors' methods: Raw reads were preprocessed to remove errors, and CDR3 was defined by IMGT conventions from the conserved cysteine to phenylalanine. Clonality was computed as 1 minus the Shannon entropy, with the entropy normalized by log2 of the number of productive unique TCRs. Whether each scalp clone was CD4 or CD8 was inferred by checking scalp TCRbeta sequences against the CD4 and CD8 repertoires from sorted blood. Here the immuneACCESS table is served through TCRdb, limited to in-frame sequences with V and J called. Missing clones are a known gap in these copies; in checked studies unresolved V genes cover under half, and the rest lacks a known reason. V, J and clone size are taken as reported in that table, and D and trimming were inferred from the DNA itself. This sample is represented by 120,000 or so clones; about 50% of them were singletons. Roughly a tenth of the sample goes to the ten largest clones.

Material for sequencing was NKG2D-low CD8+ T cells sorted from blood. Taken with the paper, the label for cell subset or site translates to: sorted CD8+ NKG2D-low blood T cells. This receptor was identified in a human donor with alopecia areata. The sequence links TRBV29-1 to TRBJ2-2; the D gene is possibly TRBD1, with 5 bases matching. The CDR3 has the sequence CSVEDGARAVAGELFF. The base sequence is TGCAGCGTTGAAGATGGGGCCCGGGCGGTGGCCGGGGAGCTGTTTTTT.